This T cell receptor beta chain was identified in a study of response to subunit inactivated influenza vaccine. This clonotype has a handful of counts. Its antigen is currently unknown. MiXCR, run by TCRdb on the RT-PCR reads, gives a single entry per CDR3 protein. Here the sample spans 530,000 or so distinct CDR3 sequences, 12% to 15% being singletons. Study conclusions and caveats: The authors suggested that every seasonal influenza vaccination recruits few new T cells.

Germline lookup yields CDR1 DFQATT and CDR2 SNEGSKA (reference sequence). V was cut by 4 bases and J by 0 bases, with 10 bases left in between. The CDR3 runs 15 residues. The chain links TRBV20-1 to TRBJ1-6; TRBD1 might be the D (6 bases). The sequence derives from a man between 45 and 60 years old who received an inactivated influenza vaccine. Specimen: PBMCs from blood, collected about 12 days after vaccination. CDR3 DNA: TGCAGTGCTAAACAAGGGGGCTCCTATAATTCACCCCTCCACTTT. This gives the protein CSAKQGGSYNSPLHF.